Presented here are 25 T cell receptor beta chains from one specimen sequenced in a study of cytomegalovirus exposure and HLA in healthy donors. PCR employed 60 Vbeta and 13 Jbeta primers. The assay was immunoSEQ multiplex PCR, and TCRdb's table has in-frame clones only and misses some. The table lists around 92,000 clones, roughly four fifths of them singletons. The sequencing sample was made of PBMCs. The receptor set was obtained from a female donor in good health and CMV-seropositive.

This clone was seen a few times. The chain carries TRBV4-1 and TRBJ1-4; D not certain. The CDR3 length is 13 residues. Germline CDR1 and CDR2: MGHRA and YSYEKL. Trimming pared 5 bases from V and 8 bases from J, leaving 12 bases between. The CDR3 region is CASSSVAGEKLFF. CDR3 nucleotide sequence: TGCGCCAGCAGCTCCGTCGCGGGAGAAAAACTGTTTTTT.

The chain couples TRBV28 to TRBJ1-1; 10 positions agree with TRBD1. Trimming took 0 bases from V and 7 from J; bases not matched to a gene: 2. This CDR3 is built from 14 residues. Per the germline V gene, CDR1 is MDHEN and CDR2 is SYDVKM. CDR3 sequence (DNA): TGTGCCAGCAGTTTATGGGGACAGGGGTATGAAGCTTTCTTT. It yields the protein CASSLWGQGYEAFF.

V usage is TRBV10-1 and J usage is TRBJ1-1, with a tentative D call TRBD1 (5 bases). Germline lookup yields CDR1 WNHNN and CDR2 SYGVQD (reference sequence). This CDR3 has 16 amino acids. V was cut by 6 bases and J by 4 bases, with 21 bases left in between. CDR3 region: CASRGSPGVGVTEAFF. CDR3 sequence (DNA): TGCGCCAGCAGGGGCAGTCCCGGCGTAGGGGTCACTGAAGCTTTCTTT.

The chain links TRBV7-2 to TRBJ2-1, with 9 bases identical to TRBD2. The germline CDR1 and CDR2 sequences are SGHTA and FQGNSA. This CDR3 comprises 16 residues. Losses at the gene ends were 5 bases for V and 2 bases for J; bases not matched to a gene: 7. The CDR3 DNA reads TGTGCCAGCAGCCCATTGCGCGGGGGGGCCTACAATGAGCAGTTCTTC. As protein: CASSPLRGGAYNEQFF.

This chain uses TRBV28 with TRBJ2-5; 8 bases map to TRBD1. Germline V gene lookup returns CDR1 MDHEN and CDR2 SYDVKM. There are 16 residues in the CDR3. V shed 3 bases, J shed 2 bases, and the junction held 8 bases outside the gene matches. CDR3 coding DNA: TGTGCCAGCAGTTTCCCCGGGACAGGCGGACAAGAGACCCAGTACTTC. Translated, it gives CASSFPGTGGQETQYF.

V and J are TRBV6-5 and TRBJ1-5; weak D call: TRBD1 (5 bases). V was cut by 5 bases and J by 2 bases, with 10 bases left in between. The CDR3 is 14 amino acids. CDR1 and CDR2 from the germline V gene are MNHEY and SVGAGI. The CDR3 DNA is TGTGCCAGCAGTCCAGGGCTTCGCAATCAGCCCCAGCATTTT. Encoded protein: CASSPGLRNQPQHF.

The chain couples TRBV11-2 to TRBJ2-5, with D perhaps matching TRBD2 (7 bases). The V and J ends lost 5 bases and 5 bases respectively, with 9 bases between them. CDR1 is SGHAT, CDR2 FQNNGV, per germline. CDR3 length: 12 residues. CDR3: CASSKGGETQYF. In DNA form, the CDR3 reads TGTGCCAGCAGCAAGGGGGGGGAGACCCAGTACTTC. Full variable domain (missing parts from reference TRBV11-2 and TRBJ2-5): EAGVAQSPRYKIIEKRQSVAFWCNPISGHATLYWYQQILGQGPKLLIQFQNNGVVDDSQLPKDRFSAERLKGVDSTLKIQPAKLEDSAVYLCASSKGGETQYFGPGTRLLVL.

There are a few counts of this clone. A junction end diverges from the germline sequence, so it may reflect a read error. The chain employs TRBV7-9 and TRBJ1-5, with TRBD1 matching 8 bases. CDR1 is SEHNR and CDR2 is FQNEAQ in the germline V gene (reference sequence). This CDR3 contains 16 residues. Here the CDR3 reads CSSSLVRQGANQPQHF. In DNA, the CDR3 is TGTTCCAGCAGCTTAGTCCGGCAGGGGGCCAATCAGCCCCAGCATTTT.

The rearrangement links TRBV27 to TRBJ1-2; a possible D gene is TRBD1 (5 bases). V lost 6 bases and J lost 8, with 22 bases in between. The CDR3 covers 15 residues. Germline V gene data show CDR1 as MNHEY and CDR2 as SMNVEV (reference sequence). The CDR3 bases are TGTGCCAGCAGAAAAAACCAGGGAAGTACGCACGGCTACACCTTC. Encoded protein: CASRKNQGSTHGYTF.

The gene calls are TRBV7-9 and TRBJ1-1; 8 bases align to TRBD1. The CDR3 length is 19 residues. Per the germline V gene, CDR1 is SEHNR and CDR2 is FQNEAQ (reference sequence). Germline trimming cut 3 bases from V and 3 bases from J; bases unmatched to any gene: 18. CDR3 in DNA: TGTGCCAGCAGCTTCCCCCAGGACAGGGATTTTGTGTTGGACACTGAAGCTTTCTTT. Its protein product is CASSFPQDRDFVLDTEAFF.

A single count supports this clone. J is TRBJ2-3 and V is TRBV28; the match to TRBD1 covers 7 bases. The junction had 4 bases not matched to a gene; V was cut back by 3 bases and J by 4 bases. From germline, CDR1 is MDHEN and CDR2 SYDVKM. This CDR3 is 14 amino acids long. Written as DNA, the CDR3 is TGTGCCAGCAGTTTTAGGCAGGGGGCAGATACGCAGTATTTT. This gives the protein CASSFRQGADTQYF. Using reference TRBV28 and TRBJ2-3 for the parts outside the CDR3, the full variable domain is DVKVTQSSRYLVKRTGEKVFLECVQDMDHENMFWYRQDPGLGLRLIYFSYDVKMKEKGDIPEGYSVSREKKERFSLILESASTNQTSMYLCASSFRQGADTQYFGPGTRLTVL.

The genes are TRBV19 and TRBJ2-5; D is possibly TRBD1 (5 bases). The germline gives CDR1 LNHDA, CDR2 SQIVND (reference sequence). The CDR3 extends over 13 amino acids. The germline V and J ends were trimmed by 7 bases and 4 bases, with 13 bases remaining between them. CDR3 sequence (DNA): TGTGCCAGTAATACAGGACCCAGAGAGACCCAGTACTTC. Encoded protein: CASNTGPRETQYF.

The chain uses TRBV10-1 and TRBJ2-1; D gene uncertain. This CDR3 is 16 amino acids long. V lost 3 bases to trimming and J lost 3 bases, with 15 bases between them. Germline V gene lookup returns CDR1 WNHNN and CDR2 SYGVQD (reference sequence). In DNA, the CDR3 is TGCGCCAGCAGTGACCACCCGAGACACAACTACAATGAGCAGTTCTTC. Amino acid sequence: CASSDHPRHNYNEQFF.

In DNA, the CDR3 is TGTGCCAGCTCACCCCTCCCGGGTTTCGGTGGAGGTTCAGCCAAAAACATTCAGTACTTC. Amino acid sequence: CASSPLPGFGGGSAKNIQYF. This chain links TRBV18 with TRBJ2-4, with D maybe TRBD2 (5 bases). CDR1 and CDR2 (germline): KGHSH, LQKENI. Between the trimmed V and J ends, which lost 3 bases and 0 bases, there was a span of 24 bases. The CDR3 is 20 residues long.

This chain links TRBV7-9 with TRBJ2-1; weak D call: TRBD2 (5 bases). CDR3 length: 15 residues. Trimming cost V 5 bases and J 5 bases, with 16 bases left between them. CDR1 is SEHNR, CDR2 FQNEAQ, per germline (reference sequence). This chain's CDR3 is CASSPTLRGNNEQFF. CDR3 nucleotides: TGTGCCAGCAGCCCAACCCTACGGGGAAACAATGAGCAGTTCTTC.

This sequence joins TRBV6-6 and TRBJ2-3; the D is unclear. V was shortened by 10 bases and J by 0 bases, with 5 bases between the two germline ends. Germline-derived CDR1 and CDR2 are MNHNY and SVGAGI (reference sequence). The CDR3 sequence is 11 residues long. Here the CDR3 reads CATGSTDTQYF. In nucleotides, the CDR3 is TGTGCCACGGGTAGCACAGATACGCAGTATTTT.

V is TRBV19 and J is TRBJ2-1; TRBD1 agrees at 8 bases. The CDR3 has 16 amino acids. V trimming: 3 bases; J trimming: 5 bases; junction bases outside the gene matches: 9. Per the germline V gene, CDR1 is LNHDA and CDR2 is SQIVND (reference sequence). CDR3 loop: CASSIRGTGQHNEQFF. In DNA, the CDR3 is TGTGCCAGTAGTATCCGGGGGACAGGACAACACAATGAGCAGTTCTTC.

The genes are TRBV4-1 and TRBJ1-6; 11 nucleotides align to TRBD1. CDR1 is MGHRA, CDR2 YSYEKL, per germline. This CDR3 has 19 amino acids. Unmatched junction bases numbered 14, after V lost 3 bases and J lost 7 bases. Here the CDR3 reads CASSQLPGQGGVRNSPLHF. The CDR3 DNA reads as TGCGCCAGCAGCCAGCTCCCGGGACAGGGGGGTGTGCGGAATTCACCCCTCCACTTT.

This clone was seen a few times. The V gene is TRBV19, the J gene TRBJ2-7; tentative D call: TRBD2 (5 bases). The V end lost 3 bases, the J end lost 6 bases, and 21 bases lay between the germline ends. The CDR3 has 16 residues. Germline V gives CDR1 LNHDA, CDR2 SQIVND (reference sequence). In nucleotides, the CDR3 is TGTGCCAGTAGTATTGGACGGGATGCCCTAGTAGGCGAGCAGTACTTC. This gives the protein CASSIGRDALVGEQYF.

The chain couples TRBV28 to TRBJ2-5; 9 bases are shared with TRBD1. The CDR3 runs to 14 residues. Germline V gene lookup returns CDR1 MDHEN and CDR2 SYDVKM. V shed 5 bases, J shed 0 bases, and the junction held 1 base outside the gene matches. In nucleotides, the CDR3 is TGTGCCAGCAGTGGGACAGGGTACCAAGAGACCCAGTACTTC. This gives the protein CASSGTGYQETQYF.

The chain joins TRBV5-6 to TRBJ2-7; the match to TRBD2 covers 8 bases. The CDR3 runs to 14 residues. The junction had 1 base not matched to a gene; V was cut back by 0 bases and J by 2 bases. In germline, CDR1 is SGHDT, CDR2 YYEEEE. This CDR3 is CASSLVSGAYEQYF. CDR3 in DNA: TGTGCCAGCAGCTTGGTTAGCGGGGCCTACGAGCAGTACTTC.

The chain couples TRBV5-6 to TRBJ1-1; a possible D gene is TRBD1 (5 bases). V was cut by 3 bases and J by 2 bases, with 11 bases left in between. Germline CDR1 and CDR2: SGHDT and YYEEEE. The CDR3 length is 14 residues. CDR3 nucleotides: TGTGCCAGCAGCTCTGGGGCCTACAACACTGAAGCTTTCTTT. Its protein product is CASSSGAYNTEAFF.

The chain is built from TRBV28 and TRBJ2-1; D is unclear. This CDR3 region has 16 residues. Germline assignment: CDR1 MDHEN and CDR2 SYDVKM. Trimming removed 6 bases at V and 2 bases at J, with 17 bases between. For the CDR3, the DNA is TGTGCCAGCAGCACCCTGAGGAGCACGCCCTACAATGAGCAGTTCTTC. It translates to CASSTLRSTPYNEQFF.

This clone showed up just a few times. The chain links TRBV6-5 to TRBJ2-5, with 8 bases aligning to TRBD1. TRBJ2-7 explains the end of the DNA better; the J call may be wrong. This CDR3 contains 14 residues. Germline loops: CDR1 MNHEY, CDR2 SVGAGI. The CDR3: CASSLRTGTYEQYF. For the CDR3, the DNA is TGTGCCAGCAGTCTCAGGACAGGGACCTACGAGCAGTACTTC.

The chain carries TRBV29-1 and TRBJ1-2; tentatively, D is TRBD1 (6 bases). V lost 2 bases to trimming and J lost 8 bases, with 9 bases between them. The germline gives CDR1 SQVTM, CDR2 ANQGSEA. The CDR3 runs to 11 residues. Here the CDR3 reads CSVETGPGYTF. As DNA, the CDR3 is TGCAGCGTTGAAACAGGGCCAGGCTACACCTTC.